This T cell receptor beta chain was profiled in a study of CD8 T cells in ankylosing spondylitis. The study, taken as a whole, reports: Several highly homologous variants made up a TCR beta motif, and this motif appeared characteristic of ankylosing spondylitis blood. Some of these motif variants have turned up before, in reports on reactive arthritis synovial fluid and blood. Reported data indicate significant enrichment of disease-linked clones within matched ankylosing spondylitis synovial fluid. Disease-linked clones displayed a CD8+ phenotype and appeared relatively rarely in peripheral blood.

The authors made TCR beta libraries by quantitative 5'-RACE with molecular barcodes. Using its own MiXCR run on the 5' RACE reads, TCRdb lists one record per CDR3 protein. The table lists some 400,000 distinct CDR3 sequences, approximately 20% of them singletons. This clonotype was picked up a small number of times. Its antigen is unknown. The sequence derives from a male donor with ankylosing spondylitis. Sample: blood, either unsorted or a sorted T cell fraction (not recorded which).

CDR3 loop: CSARGWWTEAFF. As DNA, the CDR3 is TGCAGTGCTAGAGGTTGGTGGACTGAAGCTTTCTTT. V gene TRBV20-1 combines with J gene TRBJ1-1; D is undetermined. The germline CDR1 and CDR2 sequences are DFQATT and SNEGSKA (reference sequence). Trimming removed 1 base at V and 5 bases at J, with 8 bases between. The CDR3 is 12 amino acids.